In this sample, the clone carrying this T cell receptor beta chain turned up many times. The record originates from a study of T-cell memory formation after mild COVID-19. TCRdb redid the calling of the 5' RACE reads with MiXCR, one entry per CDR3 protein. Here the sample spans approximately 350,000 distinct CDR3 sequences, about an eighth being singletons. The sample was PBMCs or a T cell subset sorted from them (not recorded which). The sequence was obtained from a man aged 18 to 29 who had mild COVID-19 (a few samples of this study predate the infection). Cell type and time point are not known.

DNA for the CDR3: TGTGCCAGCAGCTTCCAGGCGGCAGGCCGGGAGCTGTTTTTT. Encoded protein: CASSFQAAGRELFF. The gene calls are TRBV7-9 and TRBJ2-2; D not resolved. This CDR3 has 14 residues. Deletions cut 3 bases from V and 9 bases from J, with 14 bases between. Germline V lookup: CDR1 SEHNR, CDR2 FQNEAQ (reference sequence).